A single sample is the source of the 17 T cell receptor beta chains below, sequenced in a study of metastatic and nonmetastatic thyroid tumors. No treatment had been given to any patient before thyroid surgery. Using MiXCR, TCRdb re-called clones from the PCR reads. The sample contains around 13,000 clones, about 33% of which appear only once. The sequencing sample was made of tumor tissue. These receptors came from a male donor with papillary thyroid cancer or a benign thyroid nodule (not recorded which). Some clones in this sample may be carry-over from other donors' samples.

The rearrangement uses TRBV19 and TRBJ1-4; 7 bases map to TRBD1. Germline V gene data show CDR1 as LNHDA and CDR2 as SQIVND (reference sequence). With 9 bases clipped from V and 3 bases from J, the junction kept 10 bases outside the gene matches. This CDR3 contains 15 residues. CDR3 DNA sequence: TGTGCCAGCACGGTACAGGGGAAGCCTAATGAAAAACTGTTTTTT. Encoded protein: CASTVQGKPNEKLFF.

In its sample, this clone was seen a few times. The chain employs TRBV6-1 and TRBJ2-3; 12 bases are a match to TRBD2. This CDR3 comprises 17 residues. Losses at the gene ends were 4 bases for V and 9 bases for J; bases not matched to a gene: 14. CDR1 and CDR2 (germline): MNHNS, SASEGT. CDR3 loop: CASSAFTGTSGRGTQYF. The CDR3 DNA follows: TGTGCCAGCAGTGCCTTCACCGGGACTAGCGGGCGGGGGACGCAGTATTTT.

The V call is TRBV7-9, the J call TRBJ2-5; 8 bases match TRBD2. V lost 4 bases to trimming and J lost 2 bases; unmatched junction nucleotides: 9. The CDR3 sequence is 16 residues long. Germline V CDR1 and CDR2: SEHNR, FQNEAQ (reference sequence). CDR3 in DNA: TGTGCCAGCAGCTCTCGCGATAGCGGGATGCAAGAGACCCAGTACTTC. It translates to CASSSRDSGMQETQYF.

V and J are TRBV19 and TRBJ2-5; 11 positions agree with TRBD2. V lost 1 base to trimming and J lost 4 bases; unmatched junction nucleotides: 8. The CDR3 covers 17 residues. Germline V gives CDR1 LNHDA, CDR2 SQIVND (reference sequence). CDR3 coding DNA: TGTGCCAGTAGTATAGTGGGTCTAGCGGGAGGTCGAGAGACCCAGTACTTC. Protein product: CASSIVGLAGGRETQYF.

This clone is labeled medium-sized. The chain recombines TRBV6-2 or TRBV6-3 with TRBJ1-1, with 11 bases matching TRBD1. J gave up 4 bases and V 0 bases, and 7 bases lay outside the gene matches. The CDR3 has 17 amino acids. CDR1 MNHEY and CDR2 SVGEGT come from the germline V gene. The CDR3 reads CASSYSRRTGGPTEAFF. CDR3 coding DNA: TGTGCCAGCAGTTACTCTAGGCGGACAGGGGGCCCCACTGAAGCTTTCTTT.

This clone qualifies as medium-sized. This CDR3 is CASSPRGYHSPLHF. The DNA of the CDR3 is TGTGCCAGTAGTCCCCGGGGGTATCATTCACCCCTCCACTTT. The gene calls are TRBV19 and TRBJ1-6; possible D gene TRBD1, 5 bases. V lost 5 bases to trimming and J lost 8 bases, with 13 bases between them. There are 14 residues in the CDR3. From germline, CDR1 is LNHDA and CDR2 SQIVND (reference sequence).

The chain joins TRBV5-1 to TRBJ2-5; 9 positions match TRBD2. V shed 3 bases, J shed 5 bases, and the junction held 11 bases outside the gene matches. CDR3 size: 16 residues. The germline CDR1 and CDR2 sequences are SGHRS and YFSETQ. The CDR3 is CASSSARGGGAETQYF. CDR3 nucleotides: TGCGCCAGCAGCTCGGCTCGGGGCGGGGGGGCTGAGACCCAGTACTTC.

By share, this clone ranks as large (0.1 to 1%). V is TRBV27 and J is TRBJ2-7; 9 bases are shared with TRBD1. This CDR3 region has 14 residues. The junction had 9 bases not matched to a gene; V was cut back by 8 bases and J by 4 bases. Germline-derived CDR1 and CDR2 are MNHEY and SMNVEV (reference sequence). CDR3 in DNA: TGTGCCAGCCTGTTGGCGGGACAGGGATACGAGCAGTACTTC. It encodes CASLLAGQGYEQYF.

This clone has more than one count but fewer than ten. V is TRBV2 and J is TRBJ1-5; no firm D call. The CDR3 is 13 amino acids. Germline V CDR1 and CDR2: SNHLY, FYNNEI. V lost 7 bases and J lost 5, with 12 bases in between. In DNA form, the CDR3 reads TGTGCCAGCAATCTGTCAGAGGATCAGCCCCAGCATTTT. This encodes CASNLSEDQPQHF.

This clone is deemed medium-sized. This chain joins TRBV11-2 and TRBJ2-2; D possibly corresponds to TRBD1 (5 bases). V lost 3 bases, J lost 5 bases, and 13 bases lay in between. CDR3 size: 15 residues. From germline, CDR1 is SGHAT and CDR2 FQNNGV. The CDR3 is CASSFRAKGTGELFF. As DNA, the CDR3 is TGTGCCAGCAGCTTCCGGGCAAAGGGGACCGGGGAGCTGTTTTTT.

In this sample, this clone is medium-sized. This chain uses TRBV18 with TRBJ1-4; the D is unclear. Germline V gives CDR1 KGHSH, CDR2 LQKENI. V lost 3 bases to trimming and J lost 7 bases, with 12 bases between them. This CDR3 is built from 14 residues. The CDR3, as DNA: TGTGCCAGCTCACCGGAGGGCTCGGTTGAAAAACTGTTTTTT. This sequence encodes CASSPEGSVEKLFF.

This clone was seen ten or more times. Other DNA sequences from this sample encode an identical CDR3 as well. The gene calls are TRBV7-9 and TRBJ2-2; D not resolved. Trimming removed 8 bases at V and 3 bases at J, with 7 bases between. The CDR3 runs to 12 residues. The germline V gene encodes CDR1 SEHNR and CDR2 FQNEAQ (reference sequence). The CDR3 loop reads CASERHTGELFF. In DNA, the CDR3 is TGTGCCAGCGAACGGCACACCGGGGAGCTGTTTTTT.

This clone was counted only a few times. This chain connects TRBV11-3 to TRBJ2-1, with D perhaps matching TRBD2 (5 bases). The V gene's germline CDR1 is SGHNT and CDR2 YENEEA. The germline V and J ends were trimmed by 7 bases and 2 bases, with 6 bases remaining between them. This CDR3 comprises 12 residues. For the CDR3, the DNA is TGTGCCAGCACCGGGACCTACAATGAGCAGTTCTTC. Encoded protein: CASTGTYNEQFF.

This clone was counted only a few times. This chain joins TRBV15 and TRBJ1-5; TRBD1 is a possible D gene (5 bases). Germline V gives CDR1 LNHNV, CDR2 YYDKDF (reference sequence). Between the trimmed V and J ends, which lost 4 bases and 6 bases, there was a span of 19 bases. The CDR3 loop spans 16 amino acids. The CDR3 loop reads CATSTPVGADGQPQHF. As DNA, the CDR3 is TGTGCCACCAGCACCCCTGTCGGGGCTGACGGTCAGCCCCAGCATTTT.

This clone was recorded a few times. This chain links TRBV25-1 with TRBJ2-7; D ambiguous. The V gene's germline CDR1 is MGHDK and CDR2 SYGVNS. V shed 3 bases and J shed 5 bases, with 14 bases lying between them. This CDR3 comprises 14 residues. The CDR3 loop is CASSDNGNGHEQYF. For the CDR3, the DNA is TGTGCCAGCAGTGACAATGGAAATGGTCACGAGCAGTACTTC.

The V and J genes are TRBV9 and TRBJ2-1; 7 nucleotides line up with TRBD1. Germline V gives CDR1 SGDLS, CDR2 YYNGEE. This CDR3 has 13 residues. Trimming cost V 4 bases and J 8 bases; bases outside gene matches: 6. CDR3 DNA: TGTGCCAGCAGCACAGGGACAGTTTATGAGCAGTTCTTC. It translates to CASSTGTVYEQFF. Together with reference TRBV9 and TRBJ2-1, the CDR3 gives the full variable domain: DSGVTQTPKHLITATGQRVTLRCSPRSGDLSVYWYQQSLDQGLQFLIQYYNGEERAKGNILERFSAQQFPDLHSELNLSSLELGDSALYFCASSTGTVYEQFFGPGTRLTVL.

This clone was found a few times. The chain links TRBV6-1 to TRBJ1-3; D perhaps matches TRBD1 (6 bases). Germline V gene sequence: CDR1 MNHNS, CDR2 SASEGT. The ends were cut back, 5 bases at V and 0 bases at J, with 14 bases in the middle. CDR3 size: 16 residues. The chain's CDR3 is CASSRTAFNSGNTIYF. In DNA form, the CDR3 reads TGTGCCAGCAGTAGGACAGCCTTCAACTCTGGAAACACCATATATTTT.